Sequencing of this TCR beta chain was carried out in a study of Ad26.COV2.S vaccination and SARS-CoV-2 variants. The germline gives CDR1 MRHNA, CDR2 SNTAGT. The germline V and J ends were trimmed by 2 bases and 6 bases, with 17 bases remaining between them. The CDR3 spans 16 residues. Clones were sequenced by immunoSEQ multiplex PCR, and TCRdb holds only the in-frame ones, with some missing. The data show around 370,000 clones, with 70% to 90% seen just once and around 3% held by the top ten. Treatment reported: 15 to 20 received Ad26.COV2.S at low or high dose, single or two shots; about five received placebo; per-sample allocation not given. The samples were gathered on day 63 after the first injection of vaccine or placebo. This clone was detected a few times.

The material was peripheral blood, obtained in a trial of Ad26.COV2.S vaccine versus placebo. The clonotype comes from a person between 18 and 65 years old who received the Ad26.COV2.S COVID-19 vaccine or a placebo. The chain is built from TRBV6-4 and TRBJ2-1, with D possibly being TRBD1 or TRBD2 (7 bases each). The CDR3 nucleotides are TGTGCCAGCAGTGACGGCAGGGGGGGATACTTCAATGAGCAGTTCTTC. It codes for CASSDGRGGYFNEQFF.